The source of this T cell receptor (beta chain) is a study of identical twins. MiXCR, run by TCRdb on the 5' RACE reads, gives a single entry per CDR3 protein. The sample holds some 730,000 distinct CDR3 sequences; approximately 18% are singletons and the top ten take 10% to 15%. V lost 4 bases and J lost 1; bases outside the gene matches: 1. The CDR3 loop spans 14 amino acids. Per germline, CDR1 SGHTA and CDR2 FQGNSA. This clonotype was recorded many times. These data are also associated with another study on T cells expressing NK-cell markers.

The genes are TRBV7-2 and TRBJ2-5, with TRBD2 identical over 9 bases. Sequencing was done on a sample of PBMCs. This sequence was found in a woman aged 18 to 35 in good health. CDR3 sequence reads: CASSSTSGQETQYF. CDR3 bases: TGTGCCAGCAGCTCGACTAGCGGCCAAGAGACCCAGTACTTC. Full variable domain (missing parts from reference TRBV7-2 and TRBJ2-5): GAGVSQSPSNKVTEKGKDVELRCDPISGHTALYWYRQSLGQGLEFLIYFQGNSAPDKSGLPSDRFSAERTGGSVSTLTIQRTQQEDSAVYLCASSSTSGQETQYFGPGTRLLVL.